This T cell receptor (beta chain) was sequenced for a study of blood T cell repertoires in COVID-19. Study-wide background: T cells, B-cell-depleted T cells, or PBMCs supplied cDNA or gDNA.

The table came from immunoSEQ multiplex PCR; TCRdb's copy has only in-frame clones and leaves some out. There are roughly 300,000 clones in the sample; approximately 80% occur only once, and 2.5% to 3% lies in the top ten. This receptor was obtained from a woman aged 55-69 years with active or convalescent COVID-19. The material sequenced was peripheral blood.

The CDR3 protein is CASSAGVEQYF. CDR3 nucleotides: TGTGCCAGCAGCGCAGGGGTCGAGCAGTACTTC. V gene TRBV9 combines with J gene TRBJ2-7; D is perhaps TRBD1 (6 bases). The CDR3 runs to 11 residues. The germline CDR1 and CDR2 sequences are SGDLS and YYNGEE. V was cut by 3 bases and J by 6 bases, with 7 bases left in between.